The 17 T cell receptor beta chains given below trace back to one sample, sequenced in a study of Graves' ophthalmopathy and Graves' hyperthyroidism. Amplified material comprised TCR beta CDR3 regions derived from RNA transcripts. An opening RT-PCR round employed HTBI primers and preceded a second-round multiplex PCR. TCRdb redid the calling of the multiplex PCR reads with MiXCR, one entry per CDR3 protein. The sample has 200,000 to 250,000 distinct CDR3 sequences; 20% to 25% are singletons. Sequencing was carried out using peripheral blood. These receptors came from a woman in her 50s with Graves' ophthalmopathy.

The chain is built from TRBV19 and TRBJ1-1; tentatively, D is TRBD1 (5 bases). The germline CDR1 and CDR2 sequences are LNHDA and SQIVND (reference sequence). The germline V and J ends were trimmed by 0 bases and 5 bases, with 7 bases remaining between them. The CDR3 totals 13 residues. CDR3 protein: CASSIDQGTEAFF. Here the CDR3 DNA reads TGTGCCAGTAGTATAGATCAGGGTACTGAAGCTTTCTTT.

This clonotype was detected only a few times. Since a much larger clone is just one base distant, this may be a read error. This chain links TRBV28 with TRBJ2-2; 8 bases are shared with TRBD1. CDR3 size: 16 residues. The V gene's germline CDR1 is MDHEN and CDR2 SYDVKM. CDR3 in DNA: TGCGCCATCAGTTCCCAGGGACAGGCTACCCCCGGGGAGCTGTTTTTT. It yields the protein CAISSQGQATPGELFF. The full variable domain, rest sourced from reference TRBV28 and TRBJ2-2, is DVKVTQSSRYLVKRTGEKVFLECVQDMDHENMFWYRQDPGLGLRLIYFSYDVKMKEKGDIPEGYSVSREKKERFSLILESASTNQTSMYLCAISSQGQATPGELFFGEGSRLTVL.

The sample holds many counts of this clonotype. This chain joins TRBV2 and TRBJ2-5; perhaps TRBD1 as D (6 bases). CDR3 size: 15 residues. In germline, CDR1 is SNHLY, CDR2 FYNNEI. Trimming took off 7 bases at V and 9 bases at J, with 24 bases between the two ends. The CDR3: CASTSRGTQRGAQYF. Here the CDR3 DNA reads TGTGCCAGCACATCAAGGGGGACACAACGTGGGGCCCAGTACTTC.

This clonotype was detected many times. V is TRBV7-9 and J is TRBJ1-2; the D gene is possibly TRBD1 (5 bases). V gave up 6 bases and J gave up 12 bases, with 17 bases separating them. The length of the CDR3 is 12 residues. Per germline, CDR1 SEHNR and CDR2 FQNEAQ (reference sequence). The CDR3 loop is CASRPTAFPHTF. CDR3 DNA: TGTGCCAGCAGACCGACAGCCTTCCCGCACACCTTC.

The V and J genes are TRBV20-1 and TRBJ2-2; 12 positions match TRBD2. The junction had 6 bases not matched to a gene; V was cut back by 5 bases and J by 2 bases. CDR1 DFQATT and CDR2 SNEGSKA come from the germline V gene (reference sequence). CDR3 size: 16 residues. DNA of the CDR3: TGCAGTGCTTCTCGGACTAGCGGGATTAACACCGGGGAGCTGTTTTTT. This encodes CSASRTSGINTGELFF.

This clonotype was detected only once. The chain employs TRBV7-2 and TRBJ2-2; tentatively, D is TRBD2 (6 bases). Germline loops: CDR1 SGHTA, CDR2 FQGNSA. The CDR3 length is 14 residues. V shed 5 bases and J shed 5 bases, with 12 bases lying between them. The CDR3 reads CASSRTGVTGELFF. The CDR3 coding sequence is TGTGCCAGCAGCCGGACGGGAGTGACCGGGGAGCTGTTTTTT.

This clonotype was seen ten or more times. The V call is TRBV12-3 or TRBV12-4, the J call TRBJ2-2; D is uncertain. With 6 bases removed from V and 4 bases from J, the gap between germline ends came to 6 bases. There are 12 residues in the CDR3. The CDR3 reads CASRRLTGELFF. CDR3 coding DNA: TGTGCCAGCAGGAGACTCACCGGGGAGCTGTTTTTT.

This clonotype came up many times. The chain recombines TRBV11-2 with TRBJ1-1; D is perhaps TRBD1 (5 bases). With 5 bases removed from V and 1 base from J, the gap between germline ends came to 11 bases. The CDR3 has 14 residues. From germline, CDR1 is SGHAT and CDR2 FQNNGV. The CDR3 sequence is CASSHKGRNTEAFF. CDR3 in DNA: TGTGCCAGCAGCCACAAGGGGAGGAACACTGAAGCTTTCTTT.

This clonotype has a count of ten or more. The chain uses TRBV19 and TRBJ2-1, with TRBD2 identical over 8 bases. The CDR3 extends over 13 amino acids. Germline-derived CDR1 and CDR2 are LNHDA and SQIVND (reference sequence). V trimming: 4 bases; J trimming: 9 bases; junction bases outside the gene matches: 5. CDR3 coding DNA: TGTGCCAGTAGTAAGCGGGAGCGCATTGAGCAGTTCTTC. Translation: CASSKRERIEQFF.

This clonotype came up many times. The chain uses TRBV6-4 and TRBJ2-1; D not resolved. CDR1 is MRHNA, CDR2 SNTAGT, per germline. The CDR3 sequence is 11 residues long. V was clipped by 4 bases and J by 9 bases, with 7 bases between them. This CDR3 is CASSVYSEQFF. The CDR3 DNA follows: TGTGCCAGCAGTGTTTATAGTGAGCAGTTCTTC.

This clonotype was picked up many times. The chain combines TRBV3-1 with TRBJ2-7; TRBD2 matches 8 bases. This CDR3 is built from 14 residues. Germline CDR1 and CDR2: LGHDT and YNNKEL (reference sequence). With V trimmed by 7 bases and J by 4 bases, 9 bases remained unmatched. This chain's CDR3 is CASTYGAGAYEQYF. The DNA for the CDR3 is TGTGCCAGCACCTACGGAGCGGGAGCATACGAGCAGTACTTC.

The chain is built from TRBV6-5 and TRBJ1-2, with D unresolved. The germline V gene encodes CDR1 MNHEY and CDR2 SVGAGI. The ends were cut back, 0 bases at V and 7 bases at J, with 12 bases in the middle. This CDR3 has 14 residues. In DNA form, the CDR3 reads TGTGCCAGCAGTTACTCGAGAGGGATTCGTGGCTACACCTTC. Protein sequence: CASSYSRGIRGYTF.

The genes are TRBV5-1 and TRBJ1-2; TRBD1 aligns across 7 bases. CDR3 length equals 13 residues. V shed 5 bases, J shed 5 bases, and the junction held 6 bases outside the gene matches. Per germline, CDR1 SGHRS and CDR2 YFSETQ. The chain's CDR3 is CASRQGLEYGYTF. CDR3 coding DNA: TGCGCCAGCAGACAGGGGTTGGAGTATGGCTACACCTTC.

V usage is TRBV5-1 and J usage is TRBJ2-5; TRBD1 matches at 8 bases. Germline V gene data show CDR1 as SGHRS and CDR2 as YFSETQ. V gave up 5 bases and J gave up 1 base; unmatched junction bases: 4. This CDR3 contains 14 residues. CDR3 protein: CASRRTGGQETQYF. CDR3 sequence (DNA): TGCGCCAGCAGACGTACAGGGGGCCAAGAGACCCAGTACTTC.

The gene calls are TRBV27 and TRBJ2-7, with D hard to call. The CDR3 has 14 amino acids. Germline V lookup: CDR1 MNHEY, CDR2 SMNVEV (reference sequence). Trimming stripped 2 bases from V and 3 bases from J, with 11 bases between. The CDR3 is CASSLQPRLYEQYF. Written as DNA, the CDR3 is TGTGCCAGCAGTTTACAGCCTCGACTCTACGAGCAGTACTTC.

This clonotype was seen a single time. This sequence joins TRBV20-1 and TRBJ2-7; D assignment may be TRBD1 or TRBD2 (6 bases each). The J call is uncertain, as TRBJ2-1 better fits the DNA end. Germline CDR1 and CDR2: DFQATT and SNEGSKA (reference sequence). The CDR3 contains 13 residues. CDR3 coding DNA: TGCAGTGCCACGGTGGGGGGCTCCTACGAGCAGTTCTTC. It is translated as CSATVGGSYEQFF.

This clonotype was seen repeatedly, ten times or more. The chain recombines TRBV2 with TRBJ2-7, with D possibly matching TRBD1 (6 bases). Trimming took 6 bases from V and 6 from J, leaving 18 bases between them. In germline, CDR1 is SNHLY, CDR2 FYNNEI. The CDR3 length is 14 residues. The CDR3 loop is CASRLQGLDGEQYF. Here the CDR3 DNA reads TGTGCCAGCAGACTACAGGGTTTGGATGGCGAGCAGTACTTC.